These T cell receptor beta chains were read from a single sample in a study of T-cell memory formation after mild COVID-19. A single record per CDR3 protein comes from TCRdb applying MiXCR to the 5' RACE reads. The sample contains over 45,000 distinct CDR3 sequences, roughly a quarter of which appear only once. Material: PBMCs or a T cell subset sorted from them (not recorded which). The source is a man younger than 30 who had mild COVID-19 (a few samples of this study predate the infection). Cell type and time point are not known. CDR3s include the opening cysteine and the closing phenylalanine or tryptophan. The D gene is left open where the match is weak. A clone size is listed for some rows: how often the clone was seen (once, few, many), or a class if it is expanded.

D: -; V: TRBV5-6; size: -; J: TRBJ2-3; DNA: TGTGCCAGCAGCAAAACCGGCGCGGTAGATACGCAGTATTTT; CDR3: CASSKTGAVDTQYF
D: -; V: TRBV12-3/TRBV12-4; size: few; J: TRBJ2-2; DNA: TGTGCCAGCAGCATTCCAGGGGAGCTGTTTTTT; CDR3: CASSIPGELFF
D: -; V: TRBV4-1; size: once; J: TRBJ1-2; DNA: TGCGCCAGCAGCCAAGGGGACGGAGTCATCTATGGCTACACCTTC; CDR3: CASSQGDGVIYGYTF
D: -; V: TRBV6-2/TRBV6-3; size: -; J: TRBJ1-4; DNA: TGTGCCACTCGACGGGCAACTAATGAAAAACTGTTTTTT; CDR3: CATRRATNEKLFF
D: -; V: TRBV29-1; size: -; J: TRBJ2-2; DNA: TGCAGCGTTGGGGTCACAGTCCCCGGGGAGCTGTTTTTT; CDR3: CSVGVTVPGELFF
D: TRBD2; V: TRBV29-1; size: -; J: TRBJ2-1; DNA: TGCAGCGTTGACCTGCTGCAGCGGGGAAGCGATGAGCAGTTCTTC; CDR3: CSVDLLQRGSDEQFF
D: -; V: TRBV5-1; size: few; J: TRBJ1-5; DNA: TGCGCCAGCAGCGCCTCTACGGGCATTGAGCCCCAGCATTTT; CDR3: CASSASTGIEPQHF
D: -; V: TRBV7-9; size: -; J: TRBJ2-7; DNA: TGTGCCAGCAACTCGGACGAGCAGTACTTC; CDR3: CASNSDEQYF
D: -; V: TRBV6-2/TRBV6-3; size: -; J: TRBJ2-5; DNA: TGTGCCAGCGGGGCGTGGGAGACCCAGTACTTC; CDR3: CASGAWETQYF
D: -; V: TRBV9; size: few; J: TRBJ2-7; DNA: TGTGCCAGCAGCTTCGGTCTATCCTACGAGCAGTACTTC; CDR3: CASSFGLSYEQYF
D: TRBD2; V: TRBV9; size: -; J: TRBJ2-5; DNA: TGTGCCAGCAGCCTAGGCGCTAGCGGTTACGAGACCCAGTACTTC; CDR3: CASSLGASGYETQYF
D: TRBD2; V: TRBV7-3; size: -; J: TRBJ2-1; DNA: TGTGCCAGCAGCTTAACCGGACTAGCGGGCTTCTACAATGAGCAGTTCTTC; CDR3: CASSLTGLAGFYNEQFF
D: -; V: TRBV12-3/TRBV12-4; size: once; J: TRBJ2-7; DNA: TGTGCCAGCAGTTTTTTCCGAGGAGCAGGAGAGCAGTACTTC; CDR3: CASSFFRGAGEQYF
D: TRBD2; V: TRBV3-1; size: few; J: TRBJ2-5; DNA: TGTGCCAGCAGCCTGGGAGGACTAGCGGACCAAGAGACCCAGTACTTC; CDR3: CASSLGGLADQETQYF
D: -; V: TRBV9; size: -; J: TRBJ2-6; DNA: TGTGCCAGCAGCGCTCACAGGCTTTCTGGGGCCAACGTCCTGACTTTC; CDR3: CASSAHRLSGANVLTF
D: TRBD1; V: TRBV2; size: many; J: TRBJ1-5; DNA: TGTGCCAGCGCGTTCGCGGGACAGGGGGCGCGGAGCAATCAGCCCCAGCATTTT; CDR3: CASAFAGQGARSNQPQHF
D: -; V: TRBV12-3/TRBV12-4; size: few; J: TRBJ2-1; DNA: TGTGCCAGCAGTCCCCCCCAGGGTCTAGCCTACAATGAGCAGTTCTTC; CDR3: CASSPPQGLAYNEQFF
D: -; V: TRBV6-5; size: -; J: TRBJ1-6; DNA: TGTGCCAGCGGACAGCGCCCGTCACCCCTCCACTTT; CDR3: CASGQRPSPLHF
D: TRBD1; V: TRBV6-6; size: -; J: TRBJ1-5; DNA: TGTGCCAGCAGACAAACAGGGGGCAATCAGACCCAGCATTTT; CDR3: CASRQTGGNQTQHF
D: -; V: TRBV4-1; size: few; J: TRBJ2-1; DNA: TGCGCCAGCAGCCAAGCGGGACTCCTGGGGGGGCAGTTCTTC; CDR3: CASSQAGLLGGQFF
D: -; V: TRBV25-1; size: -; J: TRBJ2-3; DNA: TGTGCCAGCAGTGAACGTCGGAGAAGCACAGATACGCAGTATTTT; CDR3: CASSERRRSTDTQYF
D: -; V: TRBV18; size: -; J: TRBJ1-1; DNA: TGTGCCAGCTCAGCACACGTTGGGAACACTGAAGCTTTCTTT; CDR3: CASSAHVGNTEAFF
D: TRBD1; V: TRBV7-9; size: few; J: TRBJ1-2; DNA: TGTGCCAGCAGCTTACGGGCTGACAGGGACTATGGCTACACCTTC; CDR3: CASSLRADRDYGYTF
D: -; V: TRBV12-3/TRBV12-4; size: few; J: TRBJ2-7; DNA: TGTGCCAGCAGTTCCTCATGGACAAATCTTTACGAGCAGTACTTC; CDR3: CASSSSWTNLYEQYF
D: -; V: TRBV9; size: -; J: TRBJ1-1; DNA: TGTGCCAGCAGCGTAGGAGGAAGAACTGAAGCTTTCTTT; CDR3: CASSVGGRTEAFF
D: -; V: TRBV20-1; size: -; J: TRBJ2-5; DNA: TGCAGTGCCCGGCGGGGGGACAGCCAAGAGACCCAGTACTTC; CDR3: CSARRGDSQETQYF
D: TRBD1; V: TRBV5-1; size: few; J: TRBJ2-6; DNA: TGCGCCAGCAGCTTGGGACAGGGGGCGTCTGGGCACCTCAACGTCCTGACTTTC; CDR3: CASSLGQGASGHLNVLTF
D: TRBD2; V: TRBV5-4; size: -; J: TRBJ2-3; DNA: TGTGCCAGCAGCTTGGTTCTAGCGGGGGCAGATACGCAGTATTTT; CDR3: CASSLVLAGADTQYF
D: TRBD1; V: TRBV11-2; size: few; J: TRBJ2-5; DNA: TGTGCCAGCAGCGACGGGACAGACCAAGAGACCCAGTACTTC; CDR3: CASSDGTDQETQYF
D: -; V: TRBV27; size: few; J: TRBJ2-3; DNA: TGTGCCAGTGGACCATCCCTTAGGACAGATACGCAGTATTTT; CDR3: CASGPSLRTDTQYF
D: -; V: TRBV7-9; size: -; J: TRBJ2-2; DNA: TGTGCCAGCAGCTTAGCGGTGGTGTCCGGGGAGCTGTTTTTT; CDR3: CASSLAVVSGELFF
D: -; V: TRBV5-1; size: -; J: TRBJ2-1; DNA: TGCGCCAGCAGCTTGCGGGGGTATCAATCCCGTACTCTCATTACCTCCTACAATGAGCAGTTCTTC; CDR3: CASSLRGYQSRTLITSYNEQFF
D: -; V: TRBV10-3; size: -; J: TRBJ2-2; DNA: TGTGCCATCAGTGATGGGGGCGCCGGGGAGCTGTTTTTT; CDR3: CAISDGGAGELFF
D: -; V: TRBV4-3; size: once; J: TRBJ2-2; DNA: TGCGCCAGCAGCCAAGAAAAATGGGGCCGGGAGCTGTTTTTT; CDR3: CASSQEKWGRELFF
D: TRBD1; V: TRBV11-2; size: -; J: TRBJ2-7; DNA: TGTGCCAGCAGCTTAGATTTCTTGGGACAGGGGCCAACTGCATCCTACGAGCAGTACTTC; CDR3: CASSLDFLGQGPTASYEQYF
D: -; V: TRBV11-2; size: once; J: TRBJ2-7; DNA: TGTGCCAGCAGGTCTATGGACGGAGCCTACGAGCAGTACTTC; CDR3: CASRSMDGAYEQYF
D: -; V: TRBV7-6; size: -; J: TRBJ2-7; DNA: TGTGCCAGCAGCGACCCGAGGATGACCTACGAGCAGTACTTC; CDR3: CASSDPRMTYEQYF
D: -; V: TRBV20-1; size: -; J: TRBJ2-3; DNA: TGCAGTGCTTCGACAGAGACTAGCACAGATACGCAGTATTTT; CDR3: CSASTETSTDTQYF
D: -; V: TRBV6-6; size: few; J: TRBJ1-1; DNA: TGTGCCAGCAGATTAGGGGTCGTGAACACTGAAGCTTTCTTT; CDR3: CASRLGVVNTEAFF
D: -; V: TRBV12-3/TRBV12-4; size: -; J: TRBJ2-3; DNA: TGTGCCAGCAGTCTCTACTTTTACACAGATACGCAGTATTTT; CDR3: CASSLYFYTDTQYF
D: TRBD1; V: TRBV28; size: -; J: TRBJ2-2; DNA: TGTGCCAGCAGCGCCGGGACAGGGGAGACCGGGGAGCTGTTTTTT; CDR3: CASSAGTGETGELFF
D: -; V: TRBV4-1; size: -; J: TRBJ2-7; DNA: TGCGCCAGCAGCCATAACCGGGGTTCCTACGAGCAGTACTTC; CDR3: CASSHNRGSYEQYF